These 25 T cell receptor beta chains originate from one sample sequenced in a study of CD8 T cells in ankylosing spondylitis. TCRdb re-derived calls from the 5' RACE reads in MiXCR, one entry per CDR3 protein. This table has 670,000 or so distinct CDR3 sequences, over 15% appearing once. Whole-study results and caveats: What appeared characteristic of ankylosing spondylitis blood was a TCR beta motif of under 10 highly homologous variants.

Their specific antigens are unknown. Sequencing was done on a sample of blood, either unsorted or a sorted T cell fraction (not recorded which). These receptors all come from a male donor with ankylosing spondylitis.

The V call is TRBV23-1, the J call TRBJ2-7, with D perhaps TRBD1 (5 bases). TRBV23-1 is filed as an ORF, its function uncertain. The germline V and J ends were trimmed by 8 bases and 3 bases, with 14 bases remaining between them. This CDR3 region has 13 residues. In nucleotides, the CDR3 is TGCGCCAGCCCTTGGGGCGGATACTACGAGCAGTACTTC. The encoded protein is CASPWGGYYEQYF.

The chain uses TRBV4-1 and TRBJ2-7, with D tentatively TRBD1 or TRBD2 (5 bases each). This CDR3 region has 13 residues. Trimming removed 5 bases at V and 2 bases at J, with 10 bases between. Per the germline V gene, CDR1 is MGHRA and CDR2 is YSYEKL. This chain's CDR3 is CASSGPGPYEQYF. The CDR3 nucleotides are TGCGCCAGCAGCGGACCGGGACCCTACGAGCAGTACTTC.

This clonotype was seen repeatedly, ten times or more. The CDR3 here is CASSLWQNTGELFF. In nucleotides, the CDR3 is TGTGCCAGCAGTTTATGGCAGAACACCGGGGAGCTGTTTTTT. This sequence joins TRBV27 and TRBJ2-2; D remains unclear. Germline V lookup: CDR1 MNHEY, CDR2 SMNVEV (reference sequence). The length of the CDR3 is 14 residues. The V and J ends lost 1 base and 1 base respectively, with 4 bases between them.

The chain joins TRBV20-1 to TRBJ1-1; the match to TRBD1 covers 8 bases. Germline V lookup: CDR1 DFQATT, CDR2 SNEGSKA (reference sequence). The CDR3 sequence is 14 residues long. Trimming at V came to 8 bases and at J to 5 bases, leaving 13 bases not matched to a gene. CDR3 in DNA: TGCAGTACGCAGGGGGCGAGTTTCGGAACTGAAGCTTTCTTT. Amino acid sequence: CSTQGASFGTEAFF.

CDR3 protein: CASGGGPLMNTEAFF. Written as DNA, the CDR3 is TGTGCCAGCGGGGGGGGCCCATTAATGAACACTGAAGCTTTCTTT. This chain joins TRBV6-1 and TRBJ1-1, with a possible D match to TRBD1 (6 bases). Germline V gene sequence: CDR1 MNHNS, CDR2 SASEGT. The CDR3 totals 15 residues. V dropped 8 bases and J dropped 0 bases, with 16 bases sitting between them.

This clonotype was seen a few times. This chain links TRBV24-1 with TRBJ1-1; no reliable D call. V lost 4 bases and J 3 bases, leaving 5 bases between the germline ends. Per the germline V gene, CDR1 is KGHDR and CDR2 is SFDVKD. The CDR3 is 12 amino acids. As DNA, the CDR3 is TGTGCCACCAGTGAAGGACACACTGAAGCTTTCTTT. Its protein product is CATSEGHTEAFF.

The V and J genes are TRBV12-3 or TRBV12-4 and TRBJ2-7; D unclear. The CDR3 contains 12 residues. The ends were cut back, 3 bases at V and 9 bases at J, with 12 bases in the middle. DNA for the CDR3: TGTGCCAGCAGTTTTGTCAGAGGCGGGCAGTACTTC. Translating gives CASSFVRGGQYF.

The chain links TRBV2 to TRBJ2-5; 8 nucleotides align to TRBD2. The CDR3 has 15 residues. Germline trimming cut 7 bases from V and 5 bases from J; bases unmatched to any gene: 12. Germline-derived CDR1 and CDR2 are SNHLY and FYNNEI. CDR3 nucleotide sequence: TGTGCCAGCATTTTACAAGAGCAGCGGGGGGAGACCCAGTACTTC. Translating gives CASILQEQRGETQYF.

A few counts support this clonotype. The chain employs TRBV11-1 and TRBJ1-2; tentative D call: TRBD1 (5 bases). CDR1 is SGHAT and CDR2 is FQDESV in the germline V gene (reference sequence). V was clipped by 5 bases and J by 4 bases, with 17 bases between them. The CDR3 covers 15 residues. DNA for the CDR3: TGTGCCAGCAGCCTCGGTCGGGGACTCACCTATGGCTACACCTTC. This codes for CASSLGRGLTYGYTF.

This clonotype was counted only a few times. V is TRBV6-5 and J is TRBJ2-1; no clear D. Per germline, CDR1 MNHEY and CDR2 SVGAGI. Trimming shortened V by 6 bases and J by 9 bases, and 9 bases separated the two germline ends. The CDR3 is made up of 11 amino acids. CDR3 DNA sequence: TGTGCCAGCAGATGGCTATCTGAGCAGTTCTTC. It codes for CASRWLSEQFF.

This clonotype was counted between two and nine times. The V and J genes are TRBV12-3 or TRBV12-4 and TRBJ2-2, with D unresolved. This CDR3 has 12 amino acids. The V end lost 8 bases, the J end lost 0 bases, and 4 bases lay between the germline ends. This CDR3 reads CASGPNTGELFF. The CDR3 DNA reads TGTGCCAGCGGACCGAACACCGGGGAGCTGTTTTTT.

The table lists this clonotype with a few counts. This chain uses TRBV18 with TRBJ1-1; 11 bases are a match to TRBD1. CDR1 and CDR2 (germline): KGHSH, LQKENI. The CDR3 covers 14 residues. V lost 3 bases and J lost 6; bases outside the gene matches: 3. For the CDR3, the DNA is TGTGCCAGCTCACCGGGGACAGGGGGGGCTGAAGCTTTCTTT. It is translated as CASSPGTGGAEAFF.

The chain carries TRBV12-3 or TRBV12-4 and TRBJ2-3; the match to TRBD1 covers 7 bases. Losses at the gene ends were 7 bases for V and 3 bases for J; bases not matched to a gene: 10. The CDR3 has 15 residues. The CDR3 DNA reads as TGTGCCAGCAATCTACAGGGGTGGAGGACAGATACGCAGTATTTT. The encoded protein is CASNLQGWRTDTQYF.

This clonotype was found a few times. The chain links TRBV30 to TRBJ1-1; D is ambiguous. The germline V and J ends were trimmed by 1 base and 6 bases, with 12 bases remaining between them. This CDR3 spans 13 amino acids. Germline CDR1 GTSNPN, CDR2 SVGIG (reference sequence). The chain's CDR3 is CAWSADRRSEAFF. The CDR3, as DNA: TGTGCCTGGAGTGCAGATAGGAGGTCTGAAGCTTTCTTT.

In this sample, this clonotype turned up a few times. The chain uses TRBV12-3 or TRBV12-4 and TRBJ2-3; no clear D. The CDR3 consists of 11 residues. V dropped 5 bases and J dropped 6 bases, with 6 bases sitting between them. The CDR3 here is CASSIKDTQYF. The CDR3, as DNA: TGTGCCAGCAGTATAAAGGATACGCAGTATTTT.

The chain uses TRBV7-2 and TRBJ1-1, with 7 bases fitting TRBD1. CDR3 length: 14 amino acids. Germline lookup yields CDR1 SGHTA and CDR2 FQGNSA. V gave up 6 bases and J gave up 3 bases; unmatched junction bases: 7. In DNA form, the CDR3 reads TGTGCCAGCAGGGACAGGTTTAAGGACACTGAAGCTTTCTTT. Its translation is CASRDRFKDTEAFF.

V is TRBV5-1 and J is TRBJ2-5; 8 bases align to TRBD1. Germline trimming cut 2 bases from V and 5 bases from J; bases unmatched to any gene: 8. CDR1 SGHRS and CDR2 YFSETQ come from the germline V gene. The CDR3 loop spans 15 amino acids. Here the CDR3 DNA reads TGCGCCAGCAGCTTTGGGACAGGCGTTTTGGAGACCCAGTACTTC. It codes for CASSFGTGVLETQYF.

This clonotype was observed a few times. CDR3 residues: CSARGVSPYNEQFF. For the CDR3, the DNA is TGCAGTGCTAGAGGAGTTTCGCCTTACAATGAGCAGTTCTTC. V gene TRBV20-1 combines with J gene TRBJ2-1, with D uncertain. CDR1 and CDR2 (germline): DFQATT, SNEGSKA (reference sequence). CDR3 length: 14 amino acids. The V end was cut by 1 base, the J end by 4 bases, with 11 bases between.

The genes are TRBV12-3 or TRBV12-4 and TRBJ2-7; a weak D match, TRBD1 (6 bases). The V end was cut by 5 bases, the J end by 4 bases, with 12 bases between. The CDR3 spans 13 residues. The CDR3 protein is CASSHQGTYEQYF. Written as DNA, the CDR3 is TGTGCCAGCAGTCACCAGGGGACGTACGAGCAGTACTTC.

DNA of the CDR3: TGTGCCAGCACCCGCGGGGGGAGCTCCTACGAGCAGTACTTC. Its protein product is CASTRGGSSYEQYF. The gene calls are TRBV12-3 or TRBV12-4 and TRBJ2-7, with 8 bases matching TRBD2. After removal of 7 bases from V and 0 bases from J, the junction contained 5 bases not matched to a gene. The CDR3 covers 14 residues.

There are many counts of this clonotype. The CDR3 sequence is CASSLMTAGNTIYF. For the CDR3, the DNA is TGTGCCAGCAGCTTAATGACGGCTGGAAACACCATATATTTT. The chain links TRBV7-6 to TRBJ1-3; D unclear. CDR1 and CDR2 (germline): SGHVS, FNYEAQ. The CDR3 covers 14 residues. Trimming stripped 2 bases from V and 2 bases from J, with 7 bases between.

The chain recombines TRBV19 with TRBJ2-2, with TRBD2 identical over 9 bases. CDR1 is LNHDA, CDR2 SQIVND, per germline (reference sequence). Germline trimming cut 6 bases from V and 1 base from J; bases unmatched to any gene: 3. The CDR3 totals 15 residues. CDR3: CASRVAGENTGELFF. The CDR3 nucleotides read TGTGCCAGTAGGGTAGCGGGGGAGAACACCGGGGAGCTGTTTTTT.

V gene TRBV3-1 combines with J gene TRBJ2-1, with TRBD2 matching 7 bases. Looked up from germline, CDR1 is LGHDT and CDR2 is YNNKEL (reference sequence). The CDR3 totals 15 residues. The trim removed 6 bases at V and 7 bases at J, leaving 12 bases unmatched. The CDR3 sequence: CASSLSSGRTNEQFF. CDR3 nucleotides: TGTGCCAGCAGTTTGAGTAGCGGGCGGACAAATGAGCAGTTCTTC.

Only a few counts were recorded for this clonotype. This chain connects TRBV5-1 to TRBJ2-2, with D perhaps matching TRBD2 (5 bases). The CDR3 sequence is 14 residues long. Trimming stripped 4 bases from V and 5 bases from J, with 12 bases between. CDR1 is SGHRS, CDR2 YFSETQ, per germline. The CDR3 is CASSNTWRTGELFF. The CDR3 DNA reads TGCGCCAGCAGCAATACATGGAGGACCGGGGAGCTGTTTTTT.

This clonotype turned up a few times. The V call is TRBV12-3 or TRBV12-4, the J call TRBJ2-5, with TRBD1 matching 11 bases. The V gene end was trimmed by 5 bases and the J gene end by 4 bases; junction bases not matched to a gene: 6. The CDR3 loop spans 15 amino acids. The CDR3, as DNA: TGTGCCAGCAGTCGTCCCGGGACAGGGGGAGAGACCCAGTACTTC. It translates to CASSRPGTGGETQYF.